This T cell receptor beta chain was captured by sequencing in a study of CD8 T cells in Susac syndrome. Study information: When blood was drawn, the patients with Susac syndrome were therapy-naive, on corticosteroids, or on intravenous immunoglobulin alone.

Germline V CDR1 and CDR2: SGHDN, FVKESK. The CDR3 length is 13 residues. Trimming took off 1 base at V and 8 bases at J, with 9 bases between the two ends. RNA totalling about 0.45 to 1 ug underwent reverse transcription with random hexamers. TCRdb recomputed calls from the immunoSEQ multiplex PCR reads with MiXCR, one row per CDR3 protein. The repertoire holds roughly 160,000 distinct CDR3 sequences, with roughly 95% as singletons. The study sequenced TCR beta in blood CD8+ and CD4+ T cells. Negative isolation was used for CD8+ and CD4+ T cells and FACS enrichment for TEMRA cells. V usage is TRBV14 and J usage is TRBJ2-1; perhaps TRBD1 as D (5 bases). The sequence came from a human donor with Susac syndrome. Material for sequencing was CD4+ T cells from PBMCs. CDR3: CASSQVRAHEQFF. In nucleotides, the CDR3 is TGTGCCAGCAGCCAAGTCAGGGCCCATGAGCAGTTCTTC.